This TCR beta chain originates from a study of cytomegalovirus exposure and HLA in healthy donors. In the study overall: Earlier, 100 million to 120 million unique TCR beta sequences were recovered from roughly 200 million T cells by an analysis.

Findings of the study overall: In a later analysis, DRB1 alleles had the most associated TCRs; HLA-C alleles the fewest. Most TCRs appeared rarely, but some public TCRs recurred in many donors.

A few counts support this clone. Its antigen is unknown. V lost 6 bases, J lost 4 bases, and 19 bases stayed unmatched. The CDR3 has 19 amino acids. Germline assignment: CDR1 LNHNV and CDR2 YYDKDF (reference sequence). Vbeta (60) and Jbeta (13) primers were used in the PCR. The data were produced by immunoSEQ multiplex PCR, yet TCRdb's version contains in-frame clones alone and is incomplete. The repertoire has about 160,000 clones, roughly 80% of them found once; the top ten carry approximately 8%. Sequences were obtained from PBMCs. The source is a male donor in good health and CMV-seropositive. The rearrangement joins TRBV15 to TRBJ2-2; the match to TRBD1 covers 8 bases. CDR3 sequence (DNA): TGTGCCACCAGGCCGCCCCAGGACAGGGCCAACCTTTCCACCGGGGAGCTGTTTTTT. Protein: CATRPPQDRANLSTGELFF. The entire variable domain, with the rest obtained from reference TRBV15 and TRBJ2-2, is as follows: DAMVIQNPRYQVTQFGKPVTLSCSQTLNHNVMYWYQQKSSQAPKLLFHYYDKDFNNEADTPDNFQSRRPNTSFCFLDIRSPGLGDTAMYLCATRPPQDRANLSTGELFFGEGSRLTVL.